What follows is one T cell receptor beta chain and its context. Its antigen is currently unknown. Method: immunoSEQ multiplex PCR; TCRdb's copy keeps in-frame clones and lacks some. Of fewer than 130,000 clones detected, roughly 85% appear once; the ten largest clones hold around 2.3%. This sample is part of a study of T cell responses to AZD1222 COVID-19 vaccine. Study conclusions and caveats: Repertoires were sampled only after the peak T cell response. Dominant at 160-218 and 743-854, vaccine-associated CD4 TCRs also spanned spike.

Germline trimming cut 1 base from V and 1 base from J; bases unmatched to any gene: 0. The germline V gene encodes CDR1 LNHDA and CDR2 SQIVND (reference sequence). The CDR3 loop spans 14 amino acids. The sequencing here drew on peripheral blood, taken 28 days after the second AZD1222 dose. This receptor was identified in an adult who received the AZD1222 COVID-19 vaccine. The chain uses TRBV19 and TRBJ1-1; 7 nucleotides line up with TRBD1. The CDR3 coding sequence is TGTGCCAGTAGTATAGGGACAGGGAACACTGAAGCTTTCTTT. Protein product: CASSIGTGNTEAFF.